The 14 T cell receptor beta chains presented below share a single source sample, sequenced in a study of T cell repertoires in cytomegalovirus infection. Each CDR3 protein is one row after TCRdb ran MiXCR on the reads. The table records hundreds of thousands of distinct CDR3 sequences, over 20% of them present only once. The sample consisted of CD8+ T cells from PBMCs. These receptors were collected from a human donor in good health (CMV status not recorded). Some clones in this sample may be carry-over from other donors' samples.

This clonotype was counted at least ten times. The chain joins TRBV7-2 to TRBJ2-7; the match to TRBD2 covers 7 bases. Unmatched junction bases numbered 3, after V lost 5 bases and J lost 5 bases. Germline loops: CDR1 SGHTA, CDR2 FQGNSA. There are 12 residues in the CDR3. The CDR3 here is CASSPAGDEQYF. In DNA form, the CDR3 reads TGTGCCAGCAGCCCCGCGGGGGACGAGCAGTACTTC. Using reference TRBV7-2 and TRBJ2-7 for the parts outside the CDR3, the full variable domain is GAGVSQSPSNKVTEKGKDVELRCDPISGHTALYWYRQSLGQGLEFLIYFQGNSAPDKSGLPSDRFSAERTGGSVSTLTIQRTQQEDSAVYLCASSPAGDEQYFGPGTRLTVT.

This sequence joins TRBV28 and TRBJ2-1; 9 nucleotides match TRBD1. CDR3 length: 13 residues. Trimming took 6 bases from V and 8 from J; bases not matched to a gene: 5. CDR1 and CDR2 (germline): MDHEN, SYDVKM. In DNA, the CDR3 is TGTGCCAGCAGGGGACAGGGAATATATGAGCAGTTCTTC. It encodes CASRGQGIYEQFF.

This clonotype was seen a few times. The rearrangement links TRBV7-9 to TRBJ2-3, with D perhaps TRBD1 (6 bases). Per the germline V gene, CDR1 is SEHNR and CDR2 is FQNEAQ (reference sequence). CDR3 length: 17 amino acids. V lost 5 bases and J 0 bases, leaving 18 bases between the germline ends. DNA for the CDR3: TGTGCCAGCAGCGGACCGACAGGTTTTTCAAGCACAGATACGCAGTATTTT. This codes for CASSGPTGFSSTDTQYF.

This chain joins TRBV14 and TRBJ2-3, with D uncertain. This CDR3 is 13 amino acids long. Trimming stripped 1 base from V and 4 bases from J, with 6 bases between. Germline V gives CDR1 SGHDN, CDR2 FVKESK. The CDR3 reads CASSQAGPDTQYF. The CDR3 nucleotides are TGTGCCAGCAGCCAAGCGGGTCCAGATACGCAGTATTTT.

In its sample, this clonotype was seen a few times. The DNA for the CDR3 is TGTGCCAGCAGCCCAGGGTCTCGTCAAGGGAATGAGCAGTTCTTC. Protein: CASSPGSRQGNEQFF. V usage is TRBV11-2 and J usage is TRBJ2-1, with a tentative D call TRBD1 (5 bases). Germline assignment: CDR1 SGHAT and CDR2 FQNNGV. V lost 5 bases, J lost 7 bases, and 18 bases lay in between. The CDR3 runs 15 residues.

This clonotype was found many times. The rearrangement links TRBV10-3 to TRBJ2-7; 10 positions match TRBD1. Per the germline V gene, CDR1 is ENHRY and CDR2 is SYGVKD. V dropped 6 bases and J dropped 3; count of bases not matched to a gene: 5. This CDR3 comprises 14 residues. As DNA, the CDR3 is TGTGCCATCAGCCCCGGGACAGGGGTCTACGAGCAGTACTTC. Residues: CAISPGTGVYEQYF.

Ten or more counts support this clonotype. The CDR3 loop reads CASSYGQAYEQYF. CDR3 DNA sequence: TGTGCCAGTAGTTATGGTCAAGCCTACGAGCAGTACTTC. V usage is TRBV19 and J usage is TRBJ2-7; D uncertain. This CDR3 is built from 13 residues. From germline, CDR1 is LNHDA and CDR2 SQIVND (reference sequence). V was trimmed by 5 bases and J by 2 bases, leaving 10 bases between them.

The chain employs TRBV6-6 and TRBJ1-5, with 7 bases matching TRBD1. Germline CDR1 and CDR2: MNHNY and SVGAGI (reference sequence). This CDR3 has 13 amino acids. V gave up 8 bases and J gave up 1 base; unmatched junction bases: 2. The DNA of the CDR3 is TGTGCCAGCCTGGGACAGAGCAATCAGCCCCAGCATTTT. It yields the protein CASLGQSNQPQHF.

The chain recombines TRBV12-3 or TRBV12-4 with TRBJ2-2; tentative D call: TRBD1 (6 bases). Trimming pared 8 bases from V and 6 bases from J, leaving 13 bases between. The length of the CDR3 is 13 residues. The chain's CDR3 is CASDVGGPGELFF. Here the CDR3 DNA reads TGTGCCAGCGACGTAGGGGGTCCCGGGGAGCTGTTTTTT.

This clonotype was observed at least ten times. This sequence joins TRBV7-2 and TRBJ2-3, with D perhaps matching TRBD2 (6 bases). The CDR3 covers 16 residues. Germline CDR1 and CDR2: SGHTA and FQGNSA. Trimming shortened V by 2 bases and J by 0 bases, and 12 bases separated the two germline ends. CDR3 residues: CASSLLGGASTDTQYF. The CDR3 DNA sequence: TGTGCCAGCAGCTTATTGGGCGGGGCTAGCACAGATACGCAGTATTTT.

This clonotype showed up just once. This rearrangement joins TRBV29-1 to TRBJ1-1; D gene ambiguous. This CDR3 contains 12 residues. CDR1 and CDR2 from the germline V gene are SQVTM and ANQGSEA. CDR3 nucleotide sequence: TGCACCGTGCGTCACCAGAACACTGAAGCTTTCTTT. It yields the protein CTVRHQNTEAFF.

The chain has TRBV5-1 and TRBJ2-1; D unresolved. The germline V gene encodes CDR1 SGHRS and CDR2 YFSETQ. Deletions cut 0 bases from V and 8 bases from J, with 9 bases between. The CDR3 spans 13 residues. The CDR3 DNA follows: TGCGCCAGCAGCTTGGGCTCGGGTTATGAGCAGTTCTTC. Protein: CASSLGSGYEQFF.

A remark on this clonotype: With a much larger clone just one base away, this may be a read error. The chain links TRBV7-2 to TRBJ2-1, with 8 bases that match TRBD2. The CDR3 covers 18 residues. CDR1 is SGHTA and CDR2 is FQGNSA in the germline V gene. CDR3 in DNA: TGTGCCAACAGCCCCGGGAGGGTCGGAATGAGCTCCTACAATGAGCAGTTCTTC. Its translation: CANSPGRVGMSSYNEQFF.

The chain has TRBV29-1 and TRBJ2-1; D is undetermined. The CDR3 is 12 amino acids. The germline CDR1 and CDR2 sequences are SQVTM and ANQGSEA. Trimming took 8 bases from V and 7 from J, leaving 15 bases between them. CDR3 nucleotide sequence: TGCAGCCATTCCACGACCTCAAATGAGCAGTTCTTC. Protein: CSHSTTSNEQFF.